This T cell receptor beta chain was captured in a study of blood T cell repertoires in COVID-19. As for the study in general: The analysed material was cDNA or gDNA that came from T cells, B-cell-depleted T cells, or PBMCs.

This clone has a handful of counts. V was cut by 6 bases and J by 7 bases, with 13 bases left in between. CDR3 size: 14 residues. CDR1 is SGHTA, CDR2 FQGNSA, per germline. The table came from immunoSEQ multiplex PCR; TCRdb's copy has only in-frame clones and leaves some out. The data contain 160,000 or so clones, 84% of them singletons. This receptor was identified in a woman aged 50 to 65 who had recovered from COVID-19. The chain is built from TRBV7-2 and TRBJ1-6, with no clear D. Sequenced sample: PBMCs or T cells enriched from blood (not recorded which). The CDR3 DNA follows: TGTGCCAGCAGGTCCGGAGCCCCGAATTCACCCCTCCACTTT. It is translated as CASRSGAPNSPLHF.